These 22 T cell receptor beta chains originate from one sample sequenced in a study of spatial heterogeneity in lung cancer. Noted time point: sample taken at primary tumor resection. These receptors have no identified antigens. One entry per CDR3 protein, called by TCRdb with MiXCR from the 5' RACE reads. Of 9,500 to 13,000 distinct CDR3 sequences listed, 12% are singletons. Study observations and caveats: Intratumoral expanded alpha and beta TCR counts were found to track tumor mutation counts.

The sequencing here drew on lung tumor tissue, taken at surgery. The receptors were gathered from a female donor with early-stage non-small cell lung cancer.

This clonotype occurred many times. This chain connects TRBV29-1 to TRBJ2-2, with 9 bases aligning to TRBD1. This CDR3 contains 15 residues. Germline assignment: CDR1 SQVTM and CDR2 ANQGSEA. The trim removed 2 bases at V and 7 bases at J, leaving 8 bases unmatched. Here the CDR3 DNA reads TGCAGCGTTGAAACCGGGACAGGGAAGATCGGGGAGCTGTTTTTT. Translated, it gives CSVETGTGKIGELFF.

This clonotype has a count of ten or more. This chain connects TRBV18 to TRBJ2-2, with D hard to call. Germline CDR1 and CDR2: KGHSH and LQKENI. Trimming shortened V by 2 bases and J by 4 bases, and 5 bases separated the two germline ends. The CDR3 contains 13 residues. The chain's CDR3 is CASSPGPTGELFF. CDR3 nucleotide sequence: TGTGCCAGCTCACCAGGACCCACCGGGGAGCTGTTTTTT.

CDR3: CSASAAGGRNEQFF. CDR3 DNA sequence: TGCAGTGCTAGTGCGGCGGGGGGGCGCAATGAGCAGTTCTTC. The genes are TRBV20-1 and TRBJ2-1; 9 positions match TRBD2. CDR3 size: 14 residues. CDR1 and CDR2 from the germline V gene are DFQATT and SNEGSKA (reference sequence). Trimming cost V 3 bases and J 6 bases; bases outside gene matches: 6.

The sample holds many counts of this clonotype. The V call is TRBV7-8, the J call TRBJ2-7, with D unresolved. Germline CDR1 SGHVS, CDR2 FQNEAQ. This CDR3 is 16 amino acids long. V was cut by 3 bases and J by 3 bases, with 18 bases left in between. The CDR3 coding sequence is TGTGCCAGCAGCTTGAGGTTTGGGATGATCGGCTACGAGCAGTACTTC. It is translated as CASSLRFGMIGYEQYF.

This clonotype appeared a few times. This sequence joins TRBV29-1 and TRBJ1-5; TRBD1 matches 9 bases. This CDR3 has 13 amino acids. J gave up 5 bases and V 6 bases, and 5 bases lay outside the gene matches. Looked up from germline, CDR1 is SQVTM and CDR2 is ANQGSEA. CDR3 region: CSVLDRGYQPQHF. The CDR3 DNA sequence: TGCAGCGTCCTAGACAGGGGGTATCAGCCCCAGCATTTT.

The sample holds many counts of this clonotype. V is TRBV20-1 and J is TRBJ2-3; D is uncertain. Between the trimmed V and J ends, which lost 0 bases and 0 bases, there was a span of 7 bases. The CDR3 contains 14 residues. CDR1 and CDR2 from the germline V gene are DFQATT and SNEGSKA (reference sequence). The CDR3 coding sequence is TGCAGTGCTAGAGATGGCTGGAGCACAGATACGCAGTATTTT. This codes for CSARDGWSTDTQYF.

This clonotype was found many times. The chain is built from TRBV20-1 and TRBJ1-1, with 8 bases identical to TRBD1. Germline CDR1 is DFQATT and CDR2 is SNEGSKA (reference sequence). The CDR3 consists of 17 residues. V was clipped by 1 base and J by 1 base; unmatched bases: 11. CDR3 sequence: CSARAIPGQAPNTEAFF. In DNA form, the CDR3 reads TGCAGTGCTAGAGCAATCCCGGGACAGGCGCCGAACACTGAAGCTTTCTTT.

CDR3 sequence reads: CASSPRTGYQPQHF. CDR3 DNA: TGCGCCAGCAGCCCCCGCACAGGGTATCAGCCCCAGCATTTT. This chain uses TRBV4-1 with TRBJ1-5, with D possibly TRBD1 on 6 matching bases. V lost 4 bases and J lost 5, with 12 bases in between. This CDR3 comprises 14 residues. Per germline, CDR1 MGHRA and CDR2 YSYEKL.

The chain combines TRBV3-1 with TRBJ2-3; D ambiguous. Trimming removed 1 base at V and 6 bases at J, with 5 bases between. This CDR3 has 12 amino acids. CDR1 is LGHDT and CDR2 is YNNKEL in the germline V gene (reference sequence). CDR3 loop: CASSQVWDTQYF. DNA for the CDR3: TGTGCCAGCAGCCAAGTTTGGGATACGCAGTATTTT.

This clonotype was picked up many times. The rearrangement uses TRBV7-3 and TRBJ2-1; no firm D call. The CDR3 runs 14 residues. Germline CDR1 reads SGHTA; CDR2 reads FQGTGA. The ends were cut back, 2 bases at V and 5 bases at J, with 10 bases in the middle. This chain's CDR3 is CASSLSNSDNEQFF. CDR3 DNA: TGTGCCAGCAGCTTATCAAATTCTGACAATGAGCAGTTCTTC.

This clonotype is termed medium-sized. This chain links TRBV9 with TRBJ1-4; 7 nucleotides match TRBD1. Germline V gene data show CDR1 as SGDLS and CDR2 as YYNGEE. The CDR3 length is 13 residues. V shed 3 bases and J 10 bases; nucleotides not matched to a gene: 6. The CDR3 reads CASSATGERKLFF. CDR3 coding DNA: TGTGCCAGCAGCGCTACAGGGGAGAGAAAACTGTTTTTT.

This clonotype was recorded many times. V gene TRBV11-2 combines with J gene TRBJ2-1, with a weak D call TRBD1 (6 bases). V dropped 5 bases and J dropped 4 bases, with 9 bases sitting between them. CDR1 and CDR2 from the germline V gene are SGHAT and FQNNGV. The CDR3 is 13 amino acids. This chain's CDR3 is CASSIDRYNEQFF. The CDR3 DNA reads TGTGCCAGCAGCATCGACAGGTACAATGAGCAGTTCTTC. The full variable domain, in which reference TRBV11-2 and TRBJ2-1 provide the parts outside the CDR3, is EAGVAQSPRYKIIEKRQSVAFWCNPISGHATLYWYQQILGQGPKLLIQFQNNGVVDDSQLPKDRFSAERLKGVDSTLKIQPAKLEDSAVYLCASSIDRYNEQFFGPGTRLTVL.

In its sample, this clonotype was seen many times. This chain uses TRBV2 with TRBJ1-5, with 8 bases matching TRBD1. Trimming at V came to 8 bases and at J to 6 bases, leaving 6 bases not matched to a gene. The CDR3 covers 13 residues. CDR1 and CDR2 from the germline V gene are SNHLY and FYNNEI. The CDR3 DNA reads TGTGCCAGCGGACAGGGTCAGGCTCAGCCCCAGCATTTT. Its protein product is CASGQGQAQPQHF.

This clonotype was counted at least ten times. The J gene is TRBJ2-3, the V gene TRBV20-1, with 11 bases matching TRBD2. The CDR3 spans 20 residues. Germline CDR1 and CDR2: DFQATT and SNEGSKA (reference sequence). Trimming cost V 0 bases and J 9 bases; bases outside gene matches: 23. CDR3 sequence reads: CSARDSRLAGSSRELGTQYF. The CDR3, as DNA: TGCAGTGCTAGAGATTCGAGACTAGCGGGATCCTCAAGGGAGCTAGGGACGCAGTATTTT.

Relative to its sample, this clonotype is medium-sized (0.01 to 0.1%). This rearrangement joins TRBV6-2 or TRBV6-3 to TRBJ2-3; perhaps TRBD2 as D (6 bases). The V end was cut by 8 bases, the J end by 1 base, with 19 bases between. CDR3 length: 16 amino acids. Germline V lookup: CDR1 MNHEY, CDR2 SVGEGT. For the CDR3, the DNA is TGTGCCAGCGCCGATCTTGGGACTTTCGGCACAGATACGCAGTATTTT. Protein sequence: CASADLGTFGTDTQYF.

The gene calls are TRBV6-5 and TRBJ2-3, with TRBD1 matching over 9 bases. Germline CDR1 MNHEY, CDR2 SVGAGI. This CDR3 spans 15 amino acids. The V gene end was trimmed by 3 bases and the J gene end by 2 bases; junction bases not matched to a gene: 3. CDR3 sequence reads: CASSYTGGFTDTQYF. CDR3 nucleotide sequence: TGTGCCAGCAGTTATACAGGGGGCTTCACAGATACGCAGTATTTT.

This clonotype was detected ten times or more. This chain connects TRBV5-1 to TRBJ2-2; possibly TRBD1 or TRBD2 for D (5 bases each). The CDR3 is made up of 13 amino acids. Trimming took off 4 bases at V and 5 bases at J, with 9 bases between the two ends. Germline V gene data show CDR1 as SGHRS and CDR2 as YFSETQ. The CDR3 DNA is TGCGCCAGCAGCCCCAGGGAGACCGGGGAGCTGTTTTTT. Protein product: CASSPRETGELFF.

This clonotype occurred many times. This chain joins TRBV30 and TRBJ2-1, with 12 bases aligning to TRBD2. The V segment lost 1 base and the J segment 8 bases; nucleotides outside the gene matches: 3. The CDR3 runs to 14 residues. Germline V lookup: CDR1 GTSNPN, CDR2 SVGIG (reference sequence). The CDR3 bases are TGTGCCTGGAGTGCTAGCGGGGGGGCACATGAGCAGTTCTTC. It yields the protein CAWSASGGAHEQFF.

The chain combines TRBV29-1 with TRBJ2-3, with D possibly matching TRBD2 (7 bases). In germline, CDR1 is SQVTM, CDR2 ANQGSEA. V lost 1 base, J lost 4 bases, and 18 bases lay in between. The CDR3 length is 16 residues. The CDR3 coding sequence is TGCAGCGTTGAAGTACTGGTGGGGGGGCCTCCAGATACGCAGTATTTT. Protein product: CSVEVLVGGPPDTQYF.

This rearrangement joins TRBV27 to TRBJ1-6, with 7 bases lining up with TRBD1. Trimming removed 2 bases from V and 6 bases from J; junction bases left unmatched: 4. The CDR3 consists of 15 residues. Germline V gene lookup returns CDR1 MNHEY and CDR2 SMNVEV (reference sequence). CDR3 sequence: CASSLTGTVNSPLHF. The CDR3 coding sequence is TGTGCCAGCAGTTTAACCGGGACAGTTAATTCACCCCTCCACTTT.

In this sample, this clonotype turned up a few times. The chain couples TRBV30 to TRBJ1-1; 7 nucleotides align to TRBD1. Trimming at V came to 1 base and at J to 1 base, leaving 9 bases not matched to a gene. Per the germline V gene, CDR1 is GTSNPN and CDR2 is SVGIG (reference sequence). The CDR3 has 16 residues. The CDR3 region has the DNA TGTGCCTGGAGTGGGGGGGTGACAGGGCAGAACACTGAAGCTTTCTTT. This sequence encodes CAWSGGVTGQNTEAFF.

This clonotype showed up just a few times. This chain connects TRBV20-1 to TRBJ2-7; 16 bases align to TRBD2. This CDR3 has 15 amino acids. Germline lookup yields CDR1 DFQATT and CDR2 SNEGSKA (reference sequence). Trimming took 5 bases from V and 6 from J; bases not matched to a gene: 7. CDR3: CSASHGTSGRGEQYF. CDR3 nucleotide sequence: TGCAGTGCTTCTCACGGGACTAGCGGGAGGGGCGAGCAGTACTTC.